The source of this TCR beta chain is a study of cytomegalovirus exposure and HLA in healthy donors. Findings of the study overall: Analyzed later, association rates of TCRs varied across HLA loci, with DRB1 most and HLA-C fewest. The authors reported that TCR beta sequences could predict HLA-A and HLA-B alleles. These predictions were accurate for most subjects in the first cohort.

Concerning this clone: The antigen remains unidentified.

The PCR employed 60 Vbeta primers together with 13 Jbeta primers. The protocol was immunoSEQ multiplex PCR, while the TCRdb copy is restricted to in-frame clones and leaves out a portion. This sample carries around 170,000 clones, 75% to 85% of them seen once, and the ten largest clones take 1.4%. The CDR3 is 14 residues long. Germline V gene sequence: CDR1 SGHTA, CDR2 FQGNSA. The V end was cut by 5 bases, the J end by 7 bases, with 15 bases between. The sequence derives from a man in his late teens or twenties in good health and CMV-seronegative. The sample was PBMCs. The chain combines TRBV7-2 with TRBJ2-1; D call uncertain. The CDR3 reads CASSRYSPRNEQFF. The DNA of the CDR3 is TGTGCCAGCAGCCGCTATTCCCCGAGAAATGAGCAGTTCTTC.